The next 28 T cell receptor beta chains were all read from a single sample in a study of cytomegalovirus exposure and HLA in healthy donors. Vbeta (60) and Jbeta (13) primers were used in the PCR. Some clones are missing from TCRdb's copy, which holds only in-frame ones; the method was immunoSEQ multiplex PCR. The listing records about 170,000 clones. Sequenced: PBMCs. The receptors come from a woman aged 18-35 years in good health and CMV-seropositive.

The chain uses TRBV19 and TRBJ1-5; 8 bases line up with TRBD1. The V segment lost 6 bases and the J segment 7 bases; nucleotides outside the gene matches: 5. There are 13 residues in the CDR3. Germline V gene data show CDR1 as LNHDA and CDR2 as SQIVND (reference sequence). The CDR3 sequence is CASRGQGGQPQHF. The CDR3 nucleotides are TGTGCCAGTAGAGGACAGGGAGGGCAGCCCCAGCATTTT.

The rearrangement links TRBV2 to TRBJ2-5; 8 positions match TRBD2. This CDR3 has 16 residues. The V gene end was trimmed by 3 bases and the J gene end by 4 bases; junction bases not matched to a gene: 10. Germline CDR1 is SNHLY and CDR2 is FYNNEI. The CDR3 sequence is CASSEAGDLAGETQYF. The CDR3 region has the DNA TGTGCCAGCAGTGAGGCTGGGGACCTAGCGGGAGAGACCCAGTACTTC.

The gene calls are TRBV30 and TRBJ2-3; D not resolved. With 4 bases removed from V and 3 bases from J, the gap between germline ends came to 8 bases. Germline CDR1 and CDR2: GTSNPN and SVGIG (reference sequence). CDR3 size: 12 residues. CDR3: CAWTAGTDTQYF. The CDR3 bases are TGTGCCTGGACGGCCGGGACAGATACGCAGTATTTT. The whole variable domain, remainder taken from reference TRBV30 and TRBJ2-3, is SQTIHQWPATLVQPVGSPLSLECTVEGTSNPNLYWYRQAAGRGLQLLFYSVGIGQISSEVPQNLSASRPQDRQFILSSKKLLLSDSGFYLCAWTAGTDTQYFGPGTRLTVL.

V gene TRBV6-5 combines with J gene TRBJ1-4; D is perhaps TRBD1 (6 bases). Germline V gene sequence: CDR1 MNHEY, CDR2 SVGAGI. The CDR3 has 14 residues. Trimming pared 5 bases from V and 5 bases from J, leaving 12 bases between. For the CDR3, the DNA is TGTGCCAGCAGTCCCGGGACAAGGAATGAAAAACTGTTTTTT. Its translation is CASSPGTRNEKLFF.

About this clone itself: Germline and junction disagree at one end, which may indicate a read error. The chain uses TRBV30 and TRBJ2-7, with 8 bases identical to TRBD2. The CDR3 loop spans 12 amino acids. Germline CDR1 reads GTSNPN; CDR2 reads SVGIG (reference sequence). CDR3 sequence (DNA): TGTGCCTGGAGTGTAAATAGCGGGGAGGAAGACTTC. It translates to CAWSVNSGEEDF. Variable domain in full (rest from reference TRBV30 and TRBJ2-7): SQTIHQWPATLVQPVGSPLSLECTVEGTSNPNLYWYRQAAGRGLQLLFYSVGIGQISSEVPQNLSASRPQDRQFILSSKKLLLSDSGFYLCAWSVNSGEEDFGPGTRLTVT.

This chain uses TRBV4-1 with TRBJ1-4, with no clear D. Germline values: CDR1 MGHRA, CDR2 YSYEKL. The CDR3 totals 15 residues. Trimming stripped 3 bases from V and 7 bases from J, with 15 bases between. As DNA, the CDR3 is TGCGCCAGCAGCCAGGCAGAGGGTTACTTTGAAAAACTGTTTTTT. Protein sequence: CASSQAEGYFEKLFF.

CDR3 in amino acids: CASSLVWTNYEQYF. The CDR3 bases are TGTGCCAGCAGCTTAGTGTGGACAAACTACGAGCAGTACTTC. This chain joins TRBV11-3 and TRBJ2-7, with TRBD1 as a possible D gene (5 bases). Germline loops: CDR1 SGHNT, CDR2 YENEEA. The CDR3 loop spans 14 amino acids. Trimming stripped 1 base from V and 3 bases from J, with 10 bases between.

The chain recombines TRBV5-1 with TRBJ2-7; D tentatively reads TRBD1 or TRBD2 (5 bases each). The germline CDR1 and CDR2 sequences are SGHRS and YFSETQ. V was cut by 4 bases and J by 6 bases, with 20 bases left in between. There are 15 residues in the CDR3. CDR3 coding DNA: TGCGCCAGCAGCCTGGGACCGGGGAACGGGCGCGAGCAGTACTTC. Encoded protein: CASSLGPGNGREQYF. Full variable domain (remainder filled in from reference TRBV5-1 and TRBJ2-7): KAGVTQTPRYLIKTRGQQVTLSCSPISGHRSVSWYQQTPGQGLQFLFEYFSETQRNKGNFPGRFSGRQFSNSRSEMNVSTLELGDSALYLCASSLGPGNGREQYFGPGTRLTVT.

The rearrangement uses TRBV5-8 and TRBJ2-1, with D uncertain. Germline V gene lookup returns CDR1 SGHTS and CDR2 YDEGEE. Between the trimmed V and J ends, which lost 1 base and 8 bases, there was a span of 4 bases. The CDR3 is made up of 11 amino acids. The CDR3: CASSLLYEQFF. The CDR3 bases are TGTGCCAGCAGCTTGTTATATGAGCAGTTCTTC.

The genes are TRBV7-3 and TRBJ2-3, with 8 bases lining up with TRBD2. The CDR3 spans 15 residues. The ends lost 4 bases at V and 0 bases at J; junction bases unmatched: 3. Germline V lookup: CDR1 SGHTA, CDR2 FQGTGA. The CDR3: CASSYLAGSTDTQYF. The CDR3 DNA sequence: TGTGCCAGCAGCTATTTAGCGGGGAGCACAGATACGCAGTATTTT.

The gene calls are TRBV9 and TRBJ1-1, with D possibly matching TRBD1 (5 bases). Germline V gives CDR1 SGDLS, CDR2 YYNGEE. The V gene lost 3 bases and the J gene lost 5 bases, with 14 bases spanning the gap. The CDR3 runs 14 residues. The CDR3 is CASSARSGGTEAFF. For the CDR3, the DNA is TGTGCCAGCAGCGCCCGAAGCGGGGGGACTGAAGCTTTCTTT.

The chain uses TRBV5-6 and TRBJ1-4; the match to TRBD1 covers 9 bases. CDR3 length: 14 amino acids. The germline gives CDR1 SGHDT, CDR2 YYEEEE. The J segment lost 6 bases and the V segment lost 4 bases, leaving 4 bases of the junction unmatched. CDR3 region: CASSRDREDEKLFF. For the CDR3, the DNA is TGTGCCAGCAGCCGGGACAGGGAAGATGAAAAACTGTTTTTT.

This chain's CDR3 is CASSQEGGGPAYNEQFF. DNA of the CDR3: TGCGCCAGCAGCCAAGAAGGAGGCGGGCCCGCCTACAATGAGCAGTTCTTC. This rearrangement joins TRBV4-1 to TRBJ2-1, with D possibly matching TRBD2 (5 bases). Germline V gene sequence: CDR1 MGHRA, CDR2 YSYEKL. The CDR3 has 17 residues. V was cut by 0 bases and J by 2 bases, with 14 bases left in between.

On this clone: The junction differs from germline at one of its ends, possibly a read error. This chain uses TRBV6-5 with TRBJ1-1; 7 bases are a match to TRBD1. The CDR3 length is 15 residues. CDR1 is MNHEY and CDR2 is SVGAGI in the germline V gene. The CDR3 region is CASRYSGTVNTEAFF. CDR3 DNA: TGTGCCAGCAGGTACTCCGGGACAGTGAACACTGAAGCTTTCTTT.

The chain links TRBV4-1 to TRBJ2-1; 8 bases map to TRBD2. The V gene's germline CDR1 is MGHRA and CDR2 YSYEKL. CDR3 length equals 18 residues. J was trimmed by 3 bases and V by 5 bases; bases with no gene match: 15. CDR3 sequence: CASSKGPRGAGVYNEQFF. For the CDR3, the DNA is TGCGCCAGCAGCAAGGGACCACGTGGAGCGGGAGTCTACAATGAGCAGTTCTTC.

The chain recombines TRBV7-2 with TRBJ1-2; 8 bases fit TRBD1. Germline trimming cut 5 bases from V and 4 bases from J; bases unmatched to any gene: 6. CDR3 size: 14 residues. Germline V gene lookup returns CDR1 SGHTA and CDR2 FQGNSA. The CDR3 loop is CASSPTGGGYGYTF. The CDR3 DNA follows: TGTGCCAGCAGCCCTACAGGGGGGGGCTATGGCTACACCTTC.

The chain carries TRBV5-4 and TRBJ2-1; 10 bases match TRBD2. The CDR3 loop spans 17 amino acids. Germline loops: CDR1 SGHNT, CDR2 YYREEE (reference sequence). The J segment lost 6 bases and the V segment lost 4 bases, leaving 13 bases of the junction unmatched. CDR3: CASSRRLAGDLVNEQFF. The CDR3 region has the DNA TGTGCCAGCAGCCGGAGGCTAGCGGGGGATCTTGTCAATGAGCAGTTCTTC.

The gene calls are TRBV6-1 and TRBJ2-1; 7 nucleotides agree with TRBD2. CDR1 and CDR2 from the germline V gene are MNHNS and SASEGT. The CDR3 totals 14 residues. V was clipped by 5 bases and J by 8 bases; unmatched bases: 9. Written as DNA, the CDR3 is TGTGCCAGCAGTCCGGGGGGACTCGGACATGAGCAGTTCTTC. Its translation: CASSPGGLGHEQFF.

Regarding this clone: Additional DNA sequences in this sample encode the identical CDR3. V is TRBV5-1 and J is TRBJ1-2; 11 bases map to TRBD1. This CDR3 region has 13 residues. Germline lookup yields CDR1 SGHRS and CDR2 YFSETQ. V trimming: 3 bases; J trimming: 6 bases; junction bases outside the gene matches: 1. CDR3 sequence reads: CASSSGQGDGYTF. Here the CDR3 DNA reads TGCGCCAGCAGCTCGGGACAGGGGGATGGCTACACCTTC.

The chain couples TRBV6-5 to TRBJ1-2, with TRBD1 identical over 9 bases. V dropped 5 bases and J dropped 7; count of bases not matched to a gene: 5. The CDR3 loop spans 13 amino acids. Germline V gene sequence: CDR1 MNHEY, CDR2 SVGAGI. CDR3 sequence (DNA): TGTGCCAGCAGTAAGGGACAGGGTCGTGGCTACACCTTC. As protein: CASSKGQGRGYTF.

In nucleotides, the CDR3 is TGTGCCAGCAGTGCGACAGGGGACGCTGAGCAGTTCTTC. It specifies CASSATGDAEQFF. The rearrangement uses TRBV6-1 and TRBJ2-1; TRBD1 agrees at 8 bases. CDR1 and CDR2 (germline): MNHNS, SASEGT. V lost 4 bases, J lost 9 bases, and 5 bases stayed unmatched. This CDR3 is 13 amino acids long.

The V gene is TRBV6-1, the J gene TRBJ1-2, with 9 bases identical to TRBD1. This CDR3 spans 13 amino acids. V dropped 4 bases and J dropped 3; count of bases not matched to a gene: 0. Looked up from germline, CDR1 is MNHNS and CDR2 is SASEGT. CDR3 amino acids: CASSGQGDYGYTF. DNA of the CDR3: TGTGCCAGCAGTGGACAGGGGGACTATGGCTACACCTTC.

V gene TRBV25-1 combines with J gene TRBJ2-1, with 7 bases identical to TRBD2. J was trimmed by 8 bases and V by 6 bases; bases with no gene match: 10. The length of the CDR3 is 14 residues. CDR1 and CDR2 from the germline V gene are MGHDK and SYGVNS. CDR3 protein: CASRGPGGSHEQFF. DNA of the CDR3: TGTGCCAGCAGGGGGCCCGGGGGGTCCCATGAGCAGTTCTTC.

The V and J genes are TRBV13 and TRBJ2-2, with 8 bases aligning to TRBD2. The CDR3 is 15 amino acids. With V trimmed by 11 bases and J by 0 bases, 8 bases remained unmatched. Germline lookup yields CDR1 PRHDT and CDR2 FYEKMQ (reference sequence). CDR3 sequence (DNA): TGTGCCCAAAGGGCGGGGGGAACGAACACCGGGGAGCTGTTTTTT. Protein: CAQRAGGTNTGELFF.

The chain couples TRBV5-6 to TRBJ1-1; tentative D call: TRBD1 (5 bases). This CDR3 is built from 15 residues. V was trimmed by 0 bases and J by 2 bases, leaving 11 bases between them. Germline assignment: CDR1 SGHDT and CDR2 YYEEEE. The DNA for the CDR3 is TGTGCCAGCAGCTTGGATTTCGGACAAAACACTGAAGCTTTCTTT. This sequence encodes CASSLDFGQNTEAFF.

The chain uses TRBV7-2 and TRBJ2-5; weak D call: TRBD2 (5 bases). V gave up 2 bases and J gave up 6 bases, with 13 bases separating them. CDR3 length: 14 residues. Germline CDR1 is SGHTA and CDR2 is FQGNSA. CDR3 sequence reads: CASSLRASTQTQYF. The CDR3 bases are TGTGCCAGCAGCTTAAGGGCTAGCACCCAGACCCAGTACTTC.

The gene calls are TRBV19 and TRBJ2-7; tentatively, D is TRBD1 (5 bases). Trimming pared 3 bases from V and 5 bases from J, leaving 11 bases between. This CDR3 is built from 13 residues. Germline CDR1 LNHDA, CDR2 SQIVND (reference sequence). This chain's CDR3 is CASSIRQGDEQYF. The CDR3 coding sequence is TGTGCCAGTAGTATTAGGCAGGGTGACGAGCAGTACTTC.

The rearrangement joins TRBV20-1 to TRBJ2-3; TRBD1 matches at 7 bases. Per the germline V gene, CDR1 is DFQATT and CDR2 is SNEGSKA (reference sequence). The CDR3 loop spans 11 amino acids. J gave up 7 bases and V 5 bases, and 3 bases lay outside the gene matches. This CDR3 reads CSALGQHTQYF. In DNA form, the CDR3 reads TGCAGTGCTTTGGGACAGCATACGCAGTATTTT.